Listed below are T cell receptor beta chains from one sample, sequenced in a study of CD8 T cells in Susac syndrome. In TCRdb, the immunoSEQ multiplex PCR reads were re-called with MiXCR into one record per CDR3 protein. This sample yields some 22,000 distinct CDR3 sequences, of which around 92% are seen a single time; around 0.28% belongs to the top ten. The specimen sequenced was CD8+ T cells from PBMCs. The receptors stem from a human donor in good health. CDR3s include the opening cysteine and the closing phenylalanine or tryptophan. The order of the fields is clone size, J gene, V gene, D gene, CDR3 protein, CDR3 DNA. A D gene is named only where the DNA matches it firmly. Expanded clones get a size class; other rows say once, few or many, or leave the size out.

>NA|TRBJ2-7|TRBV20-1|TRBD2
CSARAREGYYEQYF
TGCAGTGCTAGAGCCAGGGAGGGGTACTACGAGCAGTACTTC
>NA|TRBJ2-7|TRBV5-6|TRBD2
CASSLGLASSYEQYF
TGTGCCAGCAGCTTGGGACTAGCCAGCTCCTACGAGCAGTACTTC
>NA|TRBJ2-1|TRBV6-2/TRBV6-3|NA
CASSHQGGLVNEQFF
TGTGCCAGCAGTCACCAGGGGGGCCTAGTCAATGAGCAGTTCTTC
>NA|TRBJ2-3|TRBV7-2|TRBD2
CASSFPGGGSGADTQYF
TGTGCCAGCAGCTTTCCCGGAGGCGGGAGTGGTGCAGATACGCAGTATTTT
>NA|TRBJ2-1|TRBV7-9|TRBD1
CASSHRDRGRDEQFF
TGTGCCAGCAGCCATCGGGACAGGGGCAGGGATGAGCAGTTCTTC
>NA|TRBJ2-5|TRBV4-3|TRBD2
CASSQELRAGGQETQYF
TGCGCCAGCAGCCAAGAATTGCGAGCGGGGGGCCAAGAGACCCAGTACTTC
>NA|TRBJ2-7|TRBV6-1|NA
CASSSTALYEQYF
TGTGCCAGCAGTTCGACAGCGCTCTACGAGCAGTACTTC
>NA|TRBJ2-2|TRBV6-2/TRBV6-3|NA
CASSSGPASPLGELFF
TGTGCCAGCAGTTCCGGGCCTGCTAGTCCCCTCGGGGAGCTGTTTTTT
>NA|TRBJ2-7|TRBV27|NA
CASSTPYEQYF
TGTGCCAGCAGTACACCCTACGAGCAGTACTTC
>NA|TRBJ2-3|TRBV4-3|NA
CASSQDGGGDLTDTQYF
TGCGCCAGCAGCCAAGATGGAGGGGGGGATCTCACAGATACGCAGTATTTT
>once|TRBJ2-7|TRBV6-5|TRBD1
CASSTTGTGGREKYF
TGTGCCAGCAGTACGACCGGGACAGGGGGGAGGGAGAAGTACTTC
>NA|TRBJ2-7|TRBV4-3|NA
CASSQYAGSYEQYF
TGCGCCAGCAGCCAATACGCCGGATCCTACGAGCAGTACTTC
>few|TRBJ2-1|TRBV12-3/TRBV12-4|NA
CASSLQGWQFF
TGTGCCAGCAGTCTCCAGGGATGGCAGTTCTTC
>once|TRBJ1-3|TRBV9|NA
CASAQSRSASRPGNTIYF
TGTGCCAGCGCTCAATCCCGGAGCGCATCTCGGCCTGGAAACACCATATATTTT
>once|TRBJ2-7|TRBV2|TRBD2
CASSEAGGTTEQYF
TGTGCCAGCAGTGAAGCCGGGGGGACCACCGAGCAGTACTTC
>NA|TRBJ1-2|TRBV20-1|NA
CSARGDPGWGGYTF
TGCAGTGCTAGGGGGGACCCAGGGTGGGGTGGCTACACCTTC
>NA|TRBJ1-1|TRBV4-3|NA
CASSQVGMNTEAFF
TGCGCCAGCAGCCAAGTAGGCATGAACACTGAAGCTTTCTTT
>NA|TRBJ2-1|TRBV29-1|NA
CSVEGAEGLSYNEQFF
TGCAGCGTTGAAGGAGCGGAAGGGCTATCCTACAATGAGCAGTTCTTC
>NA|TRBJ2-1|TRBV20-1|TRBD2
CSASWTSGEGSYNEQFF
TGCAGTGCTAGTTGGACTAGCGGGGAGGGGTCCTACAATGAGCAGTTCTTC
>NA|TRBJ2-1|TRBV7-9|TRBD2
CASSLSGGPSYNEQFF
TGTGCCAGCAGCTTGAGCGGGGGGCCATCCTACAATGAGCAGTTCTTC
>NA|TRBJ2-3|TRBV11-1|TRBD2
CVSSQIGASPTAGDIDTQYF
TGTGTCAGCAGTCAAATAGGGGCCTCCCCGACGGCGGGGGATATAGATACGCAGTATTTT
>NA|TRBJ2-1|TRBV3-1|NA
CASSQTDSRNYNEQFF
TGTGCCAGCAGCCAAACGGACAGTCGAAACTACAATGAGCAGTTCTTC
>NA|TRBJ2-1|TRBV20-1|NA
CSARVSDNEQFF
TGCAGTGCTAGAGTGTCCGACAATGAGCAGTTCTTC
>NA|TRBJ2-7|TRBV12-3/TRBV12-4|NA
CASSPGTVEQYF
TGTGCCAGCAGTCCCGGGACGGTCGAGCAGTACTTC
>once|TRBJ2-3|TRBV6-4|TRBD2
CASSDSTSGGADTQYF
TGTGCCAGCAGTGACTCGACTAGCGGGGGGGCAGATACGCAGTATTTT
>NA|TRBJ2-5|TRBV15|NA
CATFGLDRETQYF
TGTGCCACGTTCGGCCTAGATCGGGAGACCCAGTACTTC
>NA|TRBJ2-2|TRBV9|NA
CAGGMGPQATGELFF
TGTGCCGGGGGTATGGGACCTCAAGCCACCGGGGAGCTGTTTTTT
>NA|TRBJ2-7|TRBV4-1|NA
CASSQVVGGSYEQYF
TGCGCCAGCAGCCAAGTCGTCGGAGGCTCCTACGAGCAGTACTTC
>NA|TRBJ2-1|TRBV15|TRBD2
CATSRASGGIDEQFF
TGTGCCACCAGCAGAGCTAGCGGGGGTATCGATGAGCAGTTCTTC
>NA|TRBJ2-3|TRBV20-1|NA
CSARDSERGILDTQYF
TGCAGTGCTAGAGATTCTGAACGGGGGATTTTAGATACGCAGTATTTT
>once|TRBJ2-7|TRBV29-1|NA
CSVEDHPVGLRGVYEQYF
TGCAGCGTTGAAGACCACCCGGTCGGCCTTCGAGGGGTTTACGAGCAGTACTTC
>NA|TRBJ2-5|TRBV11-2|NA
CASSLPVGRQETQYF
TGTGCCAGCAGCTTACCAGTAGGGCGCCAAGAGACCCAGTACTTC
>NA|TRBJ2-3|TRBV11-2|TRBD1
CASSSLRGPADTQYF
TGTGCCAGCAGCTCTCTCAGGGGGCCGGCGGATACGCAGTATTTT
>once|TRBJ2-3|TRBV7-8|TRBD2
CASSPGTSGYTDTQYF
TGTGCCAGCAGCCCCGGGACTAGCGGGTACACAGATACGCAGTATTTT
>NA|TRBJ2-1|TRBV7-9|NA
CASSSPDGQSYNEQFF
TGTGCCAGCAGTTCCCCCGACGGACAGTCCTACAATGAGCAGTTCTTC
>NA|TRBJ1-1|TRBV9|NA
CASSVDSFREAFF
TGTGCCAGCAGCGTAGATTCGTTCCGTGAAGCTTTCTTT
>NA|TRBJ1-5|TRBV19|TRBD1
CASSGTGFGQPQHF
TGTGCCAGTTCCGGGACAGGGTTTGGTCAGCCCCAGCATTTT
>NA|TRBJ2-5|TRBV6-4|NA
CASSDLRTAYGLRTQYF
TGTGCCAGCAGTGACTTGAGGACAGCCTACGGGCTGAGGACCCAGTACTTC
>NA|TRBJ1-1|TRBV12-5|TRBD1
CASGPSQQGMFTEAFF
TGTGCTAGTGGGCCTTCTCAACAGGGGATGTTCACTGAAGCTTTCTTT
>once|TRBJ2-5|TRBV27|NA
CASSLSVGVLETQYF
TGTGCCAGCAGTTTATCGGTTGGGGTCTTGGAGACCCAGTACTTC
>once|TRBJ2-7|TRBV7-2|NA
CASSLEGDVTYEQYF
TGTGCCAGCAGCTTAGAGGGCGACGTGACCTACGAGCAGTACTTC
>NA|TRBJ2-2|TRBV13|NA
CASSNSDRNANTGELFF
TGTGCCAGCAGTAATTCCGACAGGAACGCGAACACCGGGGAGCTGTTTTTT